The rows below give T cell receptor beta chains drawn from one sample of a study of cytomegalovirus exposure and HLA in healthy donors. Measured with immunoSEQ multiplex PCR; TCRdb has only the in-frame clones, and not every one. The table has over 85,000 clones, about three quarters seen once; the top ten hold about 2.9%. Material: PBMCs. The source is a woman aged 55-69 years in good health and CMV-seropositive. Both conserved end residues are part of each CDR3. D genes are given only for firm matches. Not every row has a clone size; where given, it reads once, few, many or a size class.

TRBD2 TRBJ2-1 TRBV14 - TGTGCCAGCAGCACAGGGACTAGCGGAATACCCAGAGTCTCGAGCTCCTACAATGAGCAGTTCTTC CASSTGTSGIPRVSSSYNEQFF
TRBD2 TRBJ2-3 TRBV7-3 once TGTGCCAGCAGCCCCCGCCGGGGGGAGCCAGGAGCAGATACGCAGTATTTT CASSPRRGEPGADTQYF
- TRBJ2-1 TRBV9 - TGTGCCAGCAGCCCAAGACAGTACAATGAGCAGTTCTTC CASSPRQYNEQFF
- TRBJ1-5 TRBV2 - TGTGCCAGCAGTTTCAGGGAAAGGGGCAATCAGCCCCAGCATTTT CASSFRERGNQPQHF
TRBD1 TRBJ1-3 TRBV6-5 - TGTGCCAGCGCCCGGACAGGGTCGGGAAACACCATATATTTT CASARTGSGNTIYF
TRBD1 TRBJ1-2 TRBV7-8 - TGTGCCAGCAGCTTGGGACAGGGGGGACTTGGATATGGCTACACCTTC CASSLGQGGLGYGYTF
- TRBJ1-2 TRBV10-2 - TGCGCCAGCAGTGAGTCCGAGGCGGGGGGCTACACCTTC CASSESEAGGYTF
TRBD1 TRBJ1-5 TRBV6-6 - TGTGCCAGCAGACGAGGACAGGAAAATCAGCCCCAGCATTTT CASRRGQENQPQHF
- TRBJ2-5 TRBV6-1 - TGTGCCAGCAGTGAAATTGCCGGGGTAGAGACCCAGTACTTC CASSEIAGVETQYF
TRBD2 TRBJ2-7 TRBV28 few TGTGCCAGCGGACTAGCGGGAGGGTACGAGCAGTACTTC CASGLAGGYEQYF
TRBD2 TRBJ2-3 TRBV4-2 - TGTGCCAGCAGCCCCGTTAGGGCGGGAGCCACAGATACGCAGTATTTT CASSPVRAGATDTQYF
TRBD2 TRBJ2-1 TRBV6-5 - TGTGCCAGCAAAGGACTAGCGGGAATCAATGAGCAGTTCTTC CASKGLAGINEQFF
TRBD1 TRBJ2-7 TRBV7-9 - TGTGCCAGCAGCAACCGGGACAGGCCACCCTACGAGCAGTACTTC CASSNRDRPPYEQYF
- TRBJ2-7 TRBV5-1 - TGCGCCAGCAGCTTGAGCACCGGGACACAGTACGAGCAGTACTTC CASSLSTGTQYEQYF
TRBD1 TRBJ2-7 TRBV11-1 - TGTGCCAGCAGCCCAGGGGGGACAGGGGGCAACGAGCAGTACTTC CASSPGGTGGNEQYF
- TRBJ1-1 TRBV4-1 - TGCGCCAGCAGCCGAAACCCCGACGGGGGAGCTTTCTTT CASSRNPDGGAFF
- TRBJ2-5 TRBV7-6 - TGTGCCAGCAGCTTAACAGGGATCCAAGAGACCCAGTACTTC CASSLTGIQETQYF
TRBD2 TRBJ2-2 TRBV29-1 - TGCAGCGCCCGAAGGGGACTAGCGGGACCCACCGGGGAGCTGTTTTTT CSARRGLAGPTGELFF
TRBD1 TRBJ1-1 TRBV28 - TGTGCCAGCAGTATCGGACAGGGAGGGTCTGAAGCTTTCTTT CASSIGQGGSEAFF
- TRBJ1-3 TRBV25-1 - TGTGCCAGCTACACAGGGTTTGGAAACACCATATATTTT CASYTGFGNTIYF
- TRBJ2-5 TRBV5-1 - TGCGCCAGCAGCCCGGGGGGTCAGGGGGCAACACAGACCCAGTACTTC CASSPGGQGATQTQYF
- TRBJ1-2 TRBV6-1 - TGTGCCAGCAGTGAGGATGGGGGGGGTTCGGATGGCTACACCTTC CASSEDGGGSDGYTF
- TRBJ2-2 TRBV11-3 once TGTGCCAGCAGAAATTGGAGGGCCCTCGGGGAGCTGTTTTTT CASRNWRALGELFF
TRBD1 TRBJ1-2 TRBV6-5 - TGTGCCAGCAGACTCACAGGGGACCCCTATGGCTACACCTTC CASRLTGDPYGYTF
- TRBJ2-1 TRBV15 - TGTGCCACCAGCAGAGATATGGCCGACAACCAGTTCTTC CATSRDMADNQFF
TRBD1 TRBJ1-3 TRBV29-1 - TGCAGCGTATTAGGCGGACAGGGGCCTGGAAACACCATATATTTT CSVLGGQGPGNTIYF
- TRBJ2-7 TRBV28 - TGTGCCAGCAGTTTATCGGGATCAGGTTACGAGCAGTACTTC CASSLSGSGYEQYF
TRBD1 TRBJ1-4 TRBV4-2 few TGTGCCAGCAGCCGCGGACAGGATAATGAAAAACTGTTTTTT CASSRGQDNEKLFF